This is a list of T cell receptor beta chains from one sample in a study of blood T cell repertoires in COVID-19. Some clones are missing from TCRdb's copy, which holds only in-frame ones; the method was immunoSEQ multiplex PCR. The sample contains 150,000 to 200,000 clones, 85% to 90% of which appear only once. The sample taken for sequencing was peripheral blood. Every receptor here comes from a human donor in a cohort sampled during active COVID-19. The CDR3 runs from the conserved cysteine through the conserved F or W. D genes are given only for firm matches. A clone size is listed for some rows: how often the clone was seen (once, few, many), or a class if it is expanded.

clone_size	cdr3_length	d_call	v_call	j_call	cdr3_nt	cdr3_aa
NA	15	TRBD2	TRBV4-2	TRBJ2-7	TGTGCCAGCAGCCACCAGACTAGCGGGAGACACGAGCAGTACTTC	CASSHQTSGRHEQYF
NA	16	NA	TRBV19	TRBJ1-2	TGTGCCAGTAGTATCGCGGCTTTGGTTACTAACTATGGCTACACCTTC	CASSIAALVTNYGYTF
NA	14	TRBD2	TRBV5-4	TRBJ2-5	TGTGCCAGCAGCTCTAGCGGGAGCGGGGAGACCCAGTACTTC	CASSSSGSGETQYF
few	17	TRBD1	TRBV5-6	TRBJ2-7	TGTGCCAGCAGCCTCTTTGTCCCGGACAGGGCTCTCTACGAGCAGTACTTC	CASSLFVPDRALYEQYF
NA	12	NA	TRBV5-1	TRBJ2-1	TGCGCCAGCAGCTTGGCCAGTAATGAGCAGTTCTTC	CASSLASNEQFF
NA	16	NA	TRBV2	TRBJ1-1	TGTGCCAGCAGTGCGAGGGGCGGGAGGACGAACACTGAAGCTTTCTTT	CASSARGGRTNTEAFF
once	16	NA	TRBV28	TRBJ2-5	TGTGCCAGCAGTTTAGTTTCCGGGTCACGGGGGGAGACCCAGTACTTC	CASSLVSGSRGETQYF
NA	15	NA	TRBV9	TRBJ2-2	TGTGCCAGCAGCGTAAGGGAGCGGAGGGCCGGGGAGCTGTTTTTT	CASSVRERRAGELFF
NA	13	NA	TRBV29-1	TRBJ2-7	TGCAGCGTTGATGGGGGGACAGTGTACGAGCAGTACTTC	CSVDGGTVYEQYF
NA	15	TRBD2	TRBV6-2/TRBV6-3	TRBJ2-7	TGTGCCAGCAGTTCCACTAGCGGCACCTCCTACGAGCAGTACTTC	CASSSTSGTSYEQYF
few	14	TRBD2	TRBV5-4	TRBJ2-1	TGTGCCAGCAGCTTAGTTAGCGGGAGAAATGAGCAGTTCTTC	CASSLVSGRNEQFF
NA	15	NA	TRBV9	TRBJ2-1	TGTGCCAGCAGCGCTAGCGACGGGTTGGGCAATGAGCAGTTCTTC	CASSASDGLGNEQFF
NA	15	NA	TRBV2	TRBJ1-1	TGTGCCAGCCGACTCTTGCAGGGCGAAGGCACTGAAGCTTTCTTT	CASRLLQGEGTEAFF
NA	16	NA	TRBV9	TRBJ2-2	TGTGCCAGCAGCGTAGCTTCTTCTGGCGGGCCCGGGGAGCTGTTTTTT	CASSVASSGGPGELFF
NA	14	NA	TRBV27	TRBJ2-7	TGTGCCAGCCAGCCGGGCAGGGCACCCGTCGAGCAGTACTTC	CASQPGRAPVEQYF
NA	16	TRBD2	TRBV5-4	TRBJ2-1	TGTGCCAGCAGCTTGGCCGCAGCGGGGTCCTACAATGAGCAGTTCTTC	CASSLAAAGSYNEQFF
NA	16	NA	TRBV24-1	TRBJ2-7	TGTGCCACCAGTGATCCTACAGGTTCCAAAGCCTACGAGCAGTACTTC	CATSDPTGSKAYEQYF
NA	12	NA	TRBV7-9	TRBJ1-1	TGTGCCAGCAGCTTATTAGGGGTCGAAGCTTTCTTT	CASSLLGVEAFF
NA	16	TRBD1	TRBV27	TRBJ1-5	TGTGCCAGCAGGGCCAGACAGGGGAGGGCCTCGGAGCCCCAGCATTTT	CASRARQGRASEPQHF
NA	19	TRBD2	TRBV4-3	TRBJ2-5	TGCGCCAGCAGCCAAGACGCAAGATCGACTAGCGCTTATAGGGGGGCCCAGTACTTC	CASSQDARSTSAYRGAQYF
NA	15	NA	TRBV9	TRBJ1-4	TGTGCCAGCAGCGTAATGGGGGCGGGTAATGAAAAACTGTTTTTT	CASSVMGAGNEKLFF
NA	15	TRBD1	TRBV4-1	TRBJ2-1	TGCGCCAGCAGCCGCCGAAACGGACAGGAAAATGAGCAGTTCTTC	CASSRRNGQENEQFF
NA	16	NA	TRBV19	TRBJ2-1	TGTGCCAGTAGTATACGCAACAAGATCTCCTACAATGAGCAGTTCTTC	CASSIRNKISYNEQFF
NA	14	TRBD1	TRBV29-1	TRBJ1-2	TGCAGCGTTGAAACGGGACAGGGTAACTATGGCTACACCTTC	CSVETGQGNYGYTF
NA	15	TRBD1	TRBV27	TRBJ1-2	TGTGCCAGCAGAGATGGAGGGGGCCGGGGCTATGGCTACACCTTC	CASRDGGGRGYGYTF
NA	15	TRBD2	TRBV6-5	TRBJ2-1	TGTGCCAGCAGGACGCTAGCGGGGGGGACGAATGAGCAGTTCTTC	CASRTLAGGTNEQFF
NA	13	TRBD1	TRBV18	TRBJ1-5	TGTGCCAGCTCACTGGGACAGAATCAGCCCCAGCATTTT	CASSLGQNQPQHF
NA	11	NA	TRBV30	TRBJ2-7	TGTGCCTGGAGGGAGGGCCACGAGCAGTACTTC	CAWREGHEQYF
NA	15	TRBD1	TRBV5-1	TRBJ2-7	TGCGCCAGCAGCTTGGGGGGACAGGGTACCTACGAGCAGTACTTC	CASSLGGQGTYEQYF
NA	18	NA	TRBV27	TRBJ2-1	TGTGCCAGCAGTTGGGGACAGGGGATTAGCGGGAGGGCCCATGAGCAGTTCTTC	CASSWGQGISGRAHEQFF
NA	13	TRBD1	TRBV2	TRBJ1-4	TGTGCCAGCAGTGAATCCTGGACAGGGCCCCTGTTTTTT	CASSESWTGPLFF
NA	20	TRBD1	TRBV18	TRBJ1-6	TGTGCCAGCTCACCATTCGACAGGGGAACCTCTAGCTCCTATAATTCACCCCTCCACTTT	CASSPFDRGTSSSYNSPLHF
once	13	NA	TRBV29-1	TRBJ2-3	TGCAGCGTTGATAAGTGGAGAGCAGATACGCAGTATTTT	CSVDKWRADTQYF
NA	17	NA	TRBV19	TRBJ1-5	TGTGCCAGTAGTATAATCCCGGCAGGGAAAGTACGGCAGCCCCAGCATTTT	CASSIIPAGKVRQPQHF
NA	12	NA	TRBV5-4	TRBJ1-1	TGTGCCAGCAGCTTTTCGGGAATCGAAGCTTTCTTT	CASSFSGIEAFF
NA	14	TRBD1	TRBV29-1	TRBJ1-2	TGCAGCGACAAGACAGGGGGCGAAATCCAAGGCTACACCTTC	CSDKTGGEIQGYTF
once	10	NA	TRBV29-1	TRBJ2-1	TGCAGCGTTGTGAGGAATGAGCAGTTCTTC	CSVVRNEQFF
NA	17	TRBD2	TRBV14	TRBJ2-5	TGTGCCAGCAGCCAAGCACTAGCGGGATTAGTCGGAGAGACCCAGTACTTC	CASSQALAGLVGETQYF
NA	16	TRBD2	TRBV4-2	TRBJ2-7	TGTGCCAGCAGCCACGATGGGACTAGCGGGAGGGACGAGCAGTACTTC	CASSHDGTSGRDEQYF
NA	14	NA	TRBV18	TRBJ1-6	TGTGCCAGCTCACCGGGAGGTTATAATTCACCCCTCCACTTT	CASSPGGYNSPLHF
NA	10	NA	TRBV20-1	TRBJ2-1	TGCAGTGCCAAGCTCCGTGAGCAGTTCTTC	CSAKLREQFF
NA	16	TRBD2	TRBV9	TRBJ2-1	TGTGCCAGCAGCGTAGGGGGCGGGGAGGGCAAGAATGAGCAGTTCTTC	CASSVGGGEGKNEQFF
NA	14	TRBD1	TRBV28	TRBJ1-2	TGTGCCAGCAGTCCCGGGGACAGCATCTATGGCTACACCTTC	CASSPGDSIYGYTF
NA	14	NA	TRBV10-3	TRBJ2-2	TGTGCCATCAAGGACGGGGTCAGCGCCGGGGAGCTGTTTTTT	CAIKDGVSAGELFF
NA	14	TRBD1	TRBV6-5	TRBJ1-1	TGTGCCAGCAAGACAGACAGGGTGGGGACTGAAGCTTTCTTT	CASKTDRVGTEAFF
few	14	TRBD1	TRBV2	TRBJ1-2	TGTGCCAGCAGATTCGGACAGGGAAAATATGGCTACACCTTC	CASRFGQGKYGYTF
NA	11	NA	TRBV6-2/TRBV6-3	TRBJ2-7	TGTGCCAGCAGCCAACTCCTCGAGCAGTACTTC	CASSQLLEQYF
NA	16	NA	TRBV6-5	TRBJ2-7	TGTGCCAGCAGTTACTCGGGGGCAGGGATGAGCTACGAGCAGTACTTC	CASSYSGAGMSYEQYF
NA	13	NA	TRBV9	TRBJ2-1	TGTGCCAGCAGCGTTTCACTAGGAAATGAGCAGTTCTTC	CASSVSLGNEQFF
NA	12	NA	TRBV24-1	TRBJ2-3	TGTGCCACCGGAGCTAGCACAGATACGCAGTATTTT	CATGASTDTQYF
NA	12	NA	TRBV4-1	TRBJ2-5	TGCGCCAGCAGCCAACCGAGGGAGACCCAGTACTTC	CASSQPRETQYF
NA	16	TRBD2	TRBV29-1	TRBJ2-1	TGCAGCGTTGAAGTAGCGGGAGGGCCATTCTACAATGAGCAGTTCTTC	CSVEVAGGPFYNEQFF
NA	15	TRBD1	TRBV27	TRBJ1-2	TGTGCCAGCAGTTACATAGGCGGGGACAGCTATGGCTACACCTTC	CASSYIGGDSYGYTF
NA	17	TRBD2	TRBV7-9	TRBJ2-4	TGTGCCAGCAGCTTAGAGGGAGGGCTTCTAGCCAAAAACATTCAGTACTTC	CASSLEGGLLAKNIQYF
NA	15	TRBD1	TRBV7-2	TRBJ1-1	TGTGCCAGCAGCTTGGGACAGGGGGTTAACACTGAAGCTTTCTTT	CASSLGQGVNTEAFF
once	14	TRBD1	TRBV4-3	TRBJ2-7	TGCGCCAGCAGCCGGGGACAGGGGGCTTACGAGCAGTACTTC	CASSRGQGAYEQYF
few	13	TRBD1	TRBV10-1	TRBJ1-1	TGCGCCAGCAGTGAGACTCGGACAGGTGAAGCTTTCTTT	CASSETRTGEAFF
NA	19	TRBD2	TRBV2	TRBJ2-7	TGTGCCAGCAGTGACTTGGAACTAGCGGGAGGGCCTAAGATCTACGAGCAGTACTTC	CASSDLELAGGPKIYEQYF
NA	14	NA	TRBV19	TRBJ1-1	TGTGCCAGTAGTATAGATTTCACGGGCACTGAAGCTTTCTTT	CASSIDFTGTEAFF